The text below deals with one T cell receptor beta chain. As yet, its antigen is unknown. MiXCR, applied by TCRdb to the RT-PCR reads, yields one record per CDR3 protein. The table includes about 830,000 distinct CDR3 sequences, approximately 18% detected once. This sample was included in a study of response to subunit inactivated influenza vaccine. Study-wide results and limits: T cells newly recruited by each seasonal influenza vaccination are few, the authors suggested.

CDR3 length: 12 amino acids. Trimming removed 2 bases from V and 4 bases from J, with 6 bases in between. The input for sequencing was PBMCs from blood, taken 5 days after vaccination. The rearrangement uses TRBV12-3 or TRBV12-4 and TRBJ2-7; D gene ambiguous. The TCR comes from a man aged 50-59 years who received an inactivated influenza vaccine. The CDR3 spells CASSLPFYEQYF. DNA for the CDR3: TGTGCCAGCAGTTTACCCTTTTACGAGCAGTACTTC.